This T cell receptor beta chain was identified in a study of CD8 T cells in ankylosing spondylitis. Overall study findings and caveats: The authors found the disease-linked clones to be CD8+ and relatively rare in peripheral blood. Characteristic of ankylosing spondylitis blood, it appeared, was a TCR beta motif comprising about eight highly homologous variants. In reactive arthritis synovial fluid and blood, some motif variants had been reported before. Significant enrichment of disease-linked clones was reportedly seen in matched ankylosing spondylitis synovial fluid.

Quantitative 5'-RACE was performed with molecular barcodes, and it yielded the TCR beta libraries. TCRdb re-analysed the 5' RACE reads in MiXCR, keeping a single row per CDR3 protein. The sample gives 670,000 or so distinct CDR3 sequences, 19% of which show up once; about 19% is in the top ten. Germline V CDR1 and CDR2: MNHEY, SMNVEV (reference sequence). The CDR3 length is 14 residues. V was cut by 3 bases and J by 0 bases, with 9 bases left in between. With regard to this clonotype: Its antigen is unidentified.

This TCR was recovered from a male donor with ankylosing spondylitis. The chain links TRBV27 to TRBJ2-7; D is uncertain. What was sequenced was blood, either unsorted or a sorted T cell fraction (not recorded which). DNA of the CDR3: TGTGCCAGCAGTTTCGCGGCGGACTCCTACGAGCAGTACTTC. As protein: CASSFAADSYEQYF.